This entry features one T cell receptor (beta chain) sequence. The antigen is not known. This entry comes from a study of T-cell reconstitution after alpha-beta-depleted transplantation in children. Broader study findings: A year post-transplant, T-cell counts and diversity derived mostly from newly produced T cells. It was surviving recipient T cells and thymic progenitors that gave some patients high TCRbeta diversity at day 60.

Germline assignment: CDR1 LGHNA and CDR2 YNFKEQ. The ends were cut back, 0 bases at V and 0 bases at J, with 9 bases in the middle. The CDR3 has 15 residues. For TCRbeta, the library was prepared with unique molecular identifiers. In TCRdb, the PCR reads were re-called with MiXCR into one record per CDR3 protein. The sample shows almost 500,000 distinct CDR3 sequences, about 10% of them seen only once. The clonotype was recovered from a child younger than 10 with inherited bone marrow failure, due to receive a stem cell transplant. Material: PBMCs, obtained before TCRalphabeta/CD19-depleted stem cell transplant. This chain joins TRBV4-2 and TRBJ2-7; no firm D call. Written as DNA, the CDR3 is TGTGCCAGCAGCCAAGAGAGGACGGGCTCCTACGAGCAGTACTTC. This codes for CASSQERTGSYEQYF.